This T cell receptor beta chain was sequenced for a study of graft-versus-host responses after intestinal transplantation. In the study overall: The whole recipient group had anti-thymocyte globulin induction followed by tacrolimus and steroids for roughly 3 years.

Sequencing was performed with immunoSEQ multiplex PCR; in TCRdb, only in-frame clones are kept and a portion is missing. The data hold about 35,000 clones, with approximately 96% observed a single time. Findings and caveats of the study: Recipient marrow harbored GvH clones, some of which surfaced first in ileum or blood. Early after transplant, HvG declines were associated with peak levels of circulating GvH clones. Where graft-donor T cell macrochimerism was present, patients had high graft-versus-host to host-versus-graft clonal ratios in allografts.

Points on this clone: Its antigen remains unidentified.

The TCR was taken from a human patient who received an intestinal transplant, so some T cells may come from the graft donor. Sequencing was performed on PBMCs, taken 16 days after intestinal transplant.

The CDR3, as DNA: TGCGCCAGCAGCTCCCGGTCTAGCGGGAGTTCAGATACGCAGTATTTT. It is translated as CASSSRSSGSSDTQYF. The genes are TRBV5-1 and TRBJ2-3; the match to TRBD2 covers 10 bases. CDR1 is SGHRS, CDR2 YFSETQ, per germline. Trimming cost V 3 bases and J 4 bases; bases outside gene matches: 8. This CDR3 is built from 16 residues.